This TCR beta chain was retrieved from a study of blood T cell repertoires in COVID-19. For the study at large: PBMCs, B-cell-depleted T cells, or T cells were the source of the cDNA or gDNA that made up the material.

Method: immunoSEQ multiplex PCR; TCRdb's copy keeps in-frame clones and lacks some. In the table there are 360,000 or so clones, around four fifths of which are singletons. Notes on this clone: Other DNA sequences in the sample encode the same CDR3.

The CDR3 is 15 amino acids. Trimming removed 6 bases from V and 1 base from J; junction bases left unmatched: 5. Germline CDR1 MNHEY, CDR2 SVGAGI. The sequenced sample was PBMCs or T cells enriched from blood (not recorded which). This rearrangement joins TRBV6-5 to TRBJ2-1, with 8 bases identical to TRBD1. This clonotype was obtained from a woman between 45 and 60 years old who had recovered from COVID-19. The CDR3: CASSLTGGSYNEQFF. CDR3 sequence (DNA): TGTGCCAGCAGCTTAACAGGGGGGTCCTACAATGAGCAGTTCTTC.